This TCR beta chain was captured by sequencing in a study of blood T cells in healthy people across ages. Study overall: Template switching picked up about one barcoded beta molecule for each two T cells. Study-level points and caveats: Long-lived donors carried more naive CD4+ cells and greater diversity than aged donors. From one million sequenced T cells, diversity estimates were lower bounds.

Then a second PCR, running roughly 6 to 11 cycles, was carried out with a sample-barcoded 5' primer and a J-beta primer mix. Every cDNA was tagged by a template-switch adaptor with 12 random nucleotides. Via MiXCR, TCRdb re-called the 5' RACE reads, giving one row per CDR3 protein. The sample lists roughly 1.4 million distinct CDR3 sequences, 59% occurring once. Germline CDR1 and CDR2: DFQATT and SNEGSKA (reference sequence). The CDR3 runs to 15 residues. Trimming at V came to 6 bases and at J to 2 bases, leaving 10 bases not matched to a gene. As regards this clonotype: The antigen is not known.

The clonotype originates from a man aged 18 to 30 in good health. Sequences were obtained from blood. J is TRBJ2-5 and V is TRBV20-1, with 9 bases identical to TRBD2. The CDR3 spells CSAKKGTSGQETQYF. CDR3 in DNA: TGCAGTGCCAAGAAAGGCACTAGCGGGCAAGAGACCCAGTACTTC.